The 4 T cell receptor beta chains reported below all come from one sample, sequenced in a study of control samples from healthy donors and cancer patients. Using immunoSEQ multiplex PCR, the repertoire was profiled, and TCRdb retains in-frame clones only, with some absent. The data hold tens of thousands of clones, with 88% observed a single time. The sample was blood. All receptors come from a woman between 70 and 85 years old in good health.

This clone was found once. This chain joins TRBV27 and TRBJ2-7; D gene unclear. The CDR3 is made up of 13 amino acids. Germline V gene data show CDR1 as MNHEY and CDR2 as SMNVEV (reference sequence). The ends were cut back, 5 bases at V and 1 base at J, with 9 bases in the middle. The CDR3 is CASSADGSYEQYF. CDR3 nucleotides: TGTGCCAGCAGTGCGGACGGTTCCTACGAGCAGTACTTC.

The chain is built from TRBV7-6 and TRBJ1-1, with D hard to call. CDR1 SGHVS and CDR2 FNYEAQ come from the germline V gene. The CDR3 has 13 amino acids. Between the trimmed V and J ends, which lost 11 bases and 3 bases, there was a span of 16 bases. The CDR3 is CAVGLDVHTEAFF. In DNA form, the CDR3 reads TGTGCCGTGGGTTTAGACGTTCACACTGAAGCTTTCTTT.

This clone was counted a single time. This chain connects TRBV7-9 to TRBJ2-5; D unclear. The CDR3 extends over 11 amino acids. V lost 5 bases, J lost 5 bases, and 6 bases lay in between. Germline values: CDR1 SEHNR, CDR2 FQNEAQ (reference sequence). CDR3 DNA sequence: TGTGCCAGCAGCGGTGGGGAGACCCAGTACTTC. This gives the protein CASSGGETQYF.

The V call is TRBV6-5, the J call TRBJ1-1, with D possibly being TRBD1 (6 bases). Trimming removed 6 bases at V and 4 bases at J, with 15 bases between. The CDR3 consists of 14 residues. Germline V gene data show CDR1 as MNHEY and CDR2 as SVGAGI. The CDR3, as DNA: TGTGCCAGCAGAAAGGGGGGGGGCGGCACTGAAGCTTTCTTT. This gives the protein CASRKGGGGTEAFF.